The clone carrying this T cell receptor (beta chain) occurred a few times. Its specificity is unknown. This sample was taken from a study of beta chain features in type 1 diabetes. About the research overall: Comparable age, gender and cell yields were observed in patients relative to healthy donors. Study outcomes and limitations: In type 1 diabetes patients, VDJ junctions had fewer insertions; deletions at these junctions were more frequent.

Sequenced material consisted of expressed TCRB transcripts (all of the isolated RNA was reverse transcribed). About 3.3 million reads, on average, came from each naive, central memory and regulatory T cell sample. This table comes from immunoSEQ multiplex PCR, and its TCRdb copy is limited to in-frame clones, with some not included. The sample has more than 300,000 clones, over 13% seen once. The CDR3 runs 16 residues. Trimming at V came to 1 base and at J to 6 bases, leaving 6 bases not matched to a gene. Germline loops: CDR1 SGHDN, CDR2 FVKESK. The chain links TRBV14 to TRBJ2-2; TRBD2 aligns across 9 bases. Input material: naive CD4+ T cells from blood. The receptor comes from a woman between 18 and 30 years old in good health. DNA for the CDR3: TGTGCCAGCAGCCAAGTAGCGGGAGTCTTTGCCGGGGAGCTGTTTTTT. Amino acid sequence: CASSQVAGVFAGELFF.